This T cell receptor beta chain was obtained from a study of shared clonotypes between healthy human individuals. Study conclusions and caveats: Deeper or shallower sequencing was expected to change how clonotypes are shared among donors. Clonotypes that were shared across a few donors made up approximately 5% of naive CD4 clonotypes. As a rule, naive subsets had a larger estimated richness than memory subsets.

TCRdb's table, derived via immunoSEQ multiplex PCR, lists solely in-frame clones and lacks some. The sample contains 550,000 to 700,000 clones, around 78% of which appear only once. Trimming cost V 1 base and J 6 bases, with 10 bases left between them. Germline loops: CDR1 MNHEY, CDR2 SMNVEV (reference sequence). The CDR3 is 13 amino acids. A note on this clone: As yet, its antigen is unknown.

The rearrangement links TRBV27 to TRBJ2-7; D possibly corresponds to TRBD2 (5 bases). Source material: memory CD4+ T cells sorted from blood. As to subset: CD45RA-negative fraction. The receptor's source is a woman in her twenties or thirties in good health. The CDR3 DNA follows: TGTGCCAGCAGTTTATGGCCGGGGTTCGAGCAGTACTTC. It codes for CASSLWPGFEQYF.